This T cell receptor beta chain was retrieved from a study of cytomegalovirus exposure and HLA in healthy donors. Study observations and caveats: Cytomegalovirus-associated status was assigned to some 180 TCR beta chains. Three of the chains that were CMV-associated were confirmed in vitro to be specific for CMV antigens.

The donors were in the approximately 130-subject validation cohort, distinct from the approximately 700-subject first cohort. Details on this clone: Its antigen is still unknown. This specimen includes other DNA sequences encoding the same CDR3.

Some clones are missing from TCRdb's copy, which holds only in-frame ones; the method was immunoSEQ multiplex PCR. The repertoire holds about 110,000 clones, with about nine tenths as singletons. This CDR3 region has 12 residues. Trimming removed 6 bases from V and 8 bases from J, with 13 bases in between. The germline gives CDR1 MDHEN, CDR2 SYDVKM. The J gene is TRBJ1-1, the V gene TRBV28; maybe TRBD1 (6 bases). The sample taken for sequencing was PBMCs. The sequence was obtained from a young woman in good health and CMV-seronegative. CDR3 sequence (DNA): TGTGCCAGCAGGATACAGGGATTCGAAGCTTTCTTT. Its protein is CASRIQGFEAFF.